Below, 10 T cell receptor beta chains from the same sample are listed, as sequenced in a study of blood T cell repertoires in COVID-19. TCRdb's table, derived via immunoSEQ multiplex PCR, lists solely in-frame clones and lacks some. The sample contains 60,000 to 85,000 clones, approximately 80% of which appear only once. Source material: peripheral blood. These TCRs come from an elderly man with acute or convalescent COVID-19.

The chain carries TRBV7-9 and TRBJ1-1; D unresolved. The germline V gene encodes CDR1 SEHNR and CDR2 FQNEAQ (reference sequence). The CDR3 length is 13 residues. Deletions cut 5 bases from V and 5 bases from J, with 12 bases between. CDR3: CASSPRVMTEAFF. CDR3 in DNA: TGTGCCAGCAGCCCGCGGGTGATGACTGAAGCTTTCTTT.

The gene calls are TRBV7-3 and TRBJ2-3; D may be TRBD1 (6 bases). V lost 6 bases, J lost 4 bases, and 14 bases lay in between. Per the germline V gene, CDR1 is SGHTA and CDR2 is FQGTGA. CDR3 length: 14 residues. Written as DNA, the CDR3 is TGTGCCAGCAGTCTCACAGGGCCGGCAGATACGCAGTATTTT. Encoded protein: CASSLTGPADTQYF.

The chain employs TRBV7-2 and TRBJ1-3; 10 nucleotides line up with TRBD1. Germline CDR1 reads SGHTA; CDR2 reads FQGNSA. This CDR3 is built from 16 residues. Trimming cost V 1 base and J 3 bases; bases outside gene matches: 3. The CDR3, as DNA: TGTGCCAGCAGCTTAGGGACAGGGGGTAGTGGAAACACCATATATTTT. Protein product: CASSLGTGGSGNTIYF.

The V gene is TRBV27, the J gene TRBJ1-2, with 9 nucleotides matching TRBD1. The CDR3 has 15 residues. CDR1 is MNHEY and CDR2 is SMNVEV in the germline V gene (reference sequence). V shed 4 bases, J shed 4 bases, and the junction held 7 bases outside the gene matches. The CDR3, as DNA: TGTGCCAGCAGTTCGACCGGGGACAGGGCCTATGGCTACACCTTC. Its protein is CASSSTGDRAYGYTF.

The rearrangement joins TRBV24-1 to TRBJ1-1; 11 nucleotides agree with TRBD1. The ends lost 9 bases at V and 6 bases at J; junction bases unmatched: 11. The CDR3 contains 15 residues. Germline-derived CDR1 and CDR2 are KGHDR and SFDVKD. The CDR3 reads CATALGTGGTAEAFF. CDR3 sequence (DNA): TGTGCCACCGCGCTCGGGACAGGGGGGACCGCTGAAGCTTTCTTT.

J is TRBJ1-1 and V is TRBV7-2; maybe TRBD1 (5 bases). V gave up 1 base and J gave up 11 bases, with 11 bases separating them. Germline V gene data show CDR1 as SGHTA and CDR2 as FQGNSA. The CDR3 is 12 residues long. Here the CDR3 reads CASSLERTWAFF. CDR3 bases: TGTGCCAGCAGCTTAGAAAGGACATGGGCTTTCTTT.

The chain has TRBV5-4 and TRBJ2-3, with D possibly matching TRBD1 (5 bases). Germline V CDR1 and CDR2: SGHNT, YYREEE (reference sequence). CDR3 size: 14 residues. Trimming took off 1 base at V and 4 bases at J, with 10 bases between the two ends. DNA for the CDR3: TGTGCCAGCAGCTTGACAGGATTCGCAGATACGCAGTATTTT. Residues: CASSLTGFADTQYF.

This sequence joins TRBV6-5 and TRBJ2-1, with D possibly matching TRBD1 (6 bases). V lost 4 bases and J 5 bases, leaving 12 bases between the germline ends. The CDR3 spans 14 residues. Germline CDR1 MNHEY, CDR2 SVGAGI. CDR3 loop: CASSLQGRDNEQFF. The CDR3 nucleotides read TGTGCCAGCAGTTTACAGGGTAGAGACAATGAGCAGTTCTTC.

Only a few counts were recorded for this clone. V and J are TRBV3-1 (or the pseudogene TRBV3-2) and TRBJ2-1; TRBD2 aligns across 8 bases. This CDR3 has 15 residues. V gave up 4 bases and J gave up 0 bases; unmatched junction bases: 2. Looked up from germline, CDR1 is LGHDT and CDR2 is YNNKEL (reference sequence). This CDR3 reads CASSLAGSSYNEQFF. CDR3 DNA: TGTGCCAGCAGCCTAGCGGGGAGCTCCTACAATGAGCAGTTCTTC.

The V call is TRBV18, the J call TRBJ2-1; the match to TRBD2 covers 12 bases. Germline values: CDR1 KGHSH, CDR2 LQKENI. The V segment lost 5 bases and the J segment 4 bases; nucleotides outside the gene matches: 15. This CDR3 comprises 19 residues. The CDR3 sequence is CASSFYETSGRRAYNEQFF. DNA for the CDR3: TGTGCCAGCTCATTCTACGAGACTAGCGGGAGACGAGCTTACAATGAGCAGTTCTTC.